This T cell receptor beta chain was recovered during a study of T cells in Graves' hyperthyroidism and ophthalmopathy. What was amplified from RNA transcripts were TCR beta CDR3 regions. HTBI primers were used for first-round RT-PCR of the TCR CDR3. Via MiXCR, TCRdb re-called the multiplex PCR reads, giving one row per CDR3 protein. Of about 96,000 distinct CDR3 sequences listed, over 50% are singletons. This clonotype was seen a handful of times. Antigen: not known. Study results and caveats: Separation of ophthalmopathy from stable hyperthyroidism was achieved by a 13 V-J model. Blood also showed most of the thyroid clonotypes that were expanded above 0.001.

The CDR3 covers 12 residues. Germline-derived CDR1 and CDR2 are DFQATT and SNEGSKA (reference sequence). The V and J genes are TRBV20-1 and TRBJ1-1, with TRBD1 identical over 9 bases. The sample consisted of blood. The sequence came from a woman aged 40 to 50 with Graves' hyperthyroidism. This CDR3 reads CGWRTGATEAFF. For the CDR3, the DNA is TGCGGTTGGAGGACAGGGGCCACTGAAGCTTTCTTT.